This TCR beta chain was sequenced for a study of cytomegalovirus exposure and HLA in healthy donors. PCR amplification relied on 60 Vbeta primers (plus 13 Jbeta primers). Profiling relied on immunoSEQ multiplex PCR, and the TCRdb table lists in-frame clones only, not all of them. The table lists some 67,000 clones. Germline trimming cut 4 bases from V and 5 bases from J; bases unmatched to any gene: 2. Germline V gives CDR1 SQVTM, CDR2 ANQGSEA. The CDR3 covers 13 residues. The receptor comes from a woman in her 30s in good health and CMV-seronegative. Sequencing was done on a sample of PBMCs. This rearrangement joins TRBV29-1 to TRBJ2-3, with 11 bases aligning to TRBD1. CDR3 loop: CSVVGTGGDTQYF. The CDR3 region has the DNA TGCAGCGTTGTCGGGACAGGGGGAGATACGCAGTATTTT.